This T cell receptor (beta chain) was documented in a study of T cell changes during pregnancy in multiple sclerosis. Germline loops: CDR1 MNHEY, CDR2 SMNVEV (reference sequence). The CDR3 runs 13 residues. Trimming left V 4 bases short and J 4 bases short, with 10 bases between. Profiling relied on immunoSEQ multiplex PCR, and the TCRdb table lists in-frame clones only, not all of them. The sample lists approximately 66,000 clones, roughly 90% occurring once. Material: CD8+ T cells from peripheral blood mononuclear cells, obtained before pregnancy. This sequence joins TRBV27 and TRBJ1-2, with D hard to call. The origin of this receptor is a female donor with multiple sclerosis, enrolled in a pregnancy study. The CDR3 reads CASSYSQSYGYTF. The CDR3 nucleotides are TGTGCCAGCAGTTATTCACAGTCCTATGGCTACACCTTC.